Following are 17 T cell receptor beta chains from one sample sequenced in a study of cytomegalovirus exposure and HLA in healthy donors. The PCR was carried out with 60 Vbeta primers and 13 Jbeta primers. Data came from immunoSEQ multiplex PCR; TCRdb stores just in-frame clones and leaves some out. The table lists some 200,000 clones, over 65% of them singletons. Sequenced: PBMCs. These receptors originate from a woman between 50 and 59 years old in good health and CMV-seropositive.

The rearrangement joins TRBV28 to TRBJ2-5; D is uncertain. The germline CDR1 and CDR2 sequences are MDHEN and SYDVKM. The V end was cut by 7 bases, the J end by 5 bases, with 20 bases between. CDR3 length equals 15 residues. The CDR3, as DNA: TGTGCCAGCAATGCGGCCCTATCAATGGTTGAGACCCAGTACTTC. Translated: CASNAALSMVETQYF. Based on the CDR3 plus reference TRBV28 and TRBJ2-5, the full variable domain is DVKVTQSSRYLVKRTGEKVFLECVQDMDHENMFWYRQDPGLGLRLIYFSYDVKMKEKGDIPEGYSVSREKKERFSLILESASTNQTSMYLCASNAALSMVETQYFGPGTRLLVL.

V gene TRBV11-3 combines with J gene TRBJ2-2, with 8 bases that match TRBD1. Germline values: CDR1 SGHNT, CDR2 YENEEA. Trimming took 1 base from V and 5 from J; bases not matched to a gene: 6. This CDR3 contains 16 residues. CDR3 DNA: TGTGCCAGCAGCTTAGTCGGACAGGGATTGACCGGGGAGCTGTTTTTT. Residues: CASSLVGQGLTGELFF.

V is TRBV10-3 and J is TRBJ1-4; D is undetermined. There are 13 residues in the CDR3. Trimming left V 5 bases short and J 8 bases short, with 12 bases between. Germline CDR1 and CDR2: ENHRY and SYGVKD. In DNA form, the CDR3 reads TGTGCCATCAGTCTCGCCGAGAAGGAAAAACTGTTTTTT. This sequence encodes CAISLAEKEKLFF.

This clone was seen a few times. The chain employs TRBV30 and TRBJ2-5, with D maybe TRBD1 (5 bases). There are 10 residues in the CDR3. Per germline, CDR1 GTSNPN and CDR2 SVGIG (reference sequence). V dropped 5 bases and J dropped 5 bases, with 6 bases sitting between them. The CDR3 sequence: CAWAGETQYF. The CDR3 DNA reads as TGTGCCTGGGCAGGGGAGACCCAGTACTTC.

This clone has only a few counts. The CDR3 DNA reads as TGTGCCAGTACCCGGGACAGGGGGGTTGGGACCATATATTTT. This translates into CASTRDRGVGTIYF. This sequence joins TRBV19 and TRBJ1-3; 11 bases line up with TRBD1. Germline V gene lookup returns CDR1 LNHDA and CDR2 SQIVND (reference sequence). The CDR3 loop spans 14 amino acids. Unmatched junction bases numbered 9, after V lost 7 bases and J lost 10 bases.

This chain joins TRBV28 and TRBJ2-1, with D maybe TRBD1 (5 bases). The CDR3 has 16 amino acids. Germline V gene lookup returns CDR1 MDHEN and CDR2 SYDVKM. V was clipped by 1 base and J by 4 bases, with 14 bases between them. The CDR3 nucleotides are TGTGCCAGCAGTTTATTTTTCCAGGGTCTGTACAATGAGCAGTTCTTC. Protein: CASSLFFQGLYNEQFF.

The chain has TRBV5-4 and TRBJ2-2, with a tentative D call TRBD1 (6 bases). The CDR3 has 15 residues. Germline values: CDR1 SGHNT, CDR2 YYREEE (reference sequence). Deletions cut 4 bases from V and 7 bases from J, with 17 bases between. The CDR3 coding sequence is TGTGCCAGCAGCCCCCGGACAGTCAGAGGCGGGGAGCTGTTTTTT. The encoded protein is CASSPRTVRGGELFF.

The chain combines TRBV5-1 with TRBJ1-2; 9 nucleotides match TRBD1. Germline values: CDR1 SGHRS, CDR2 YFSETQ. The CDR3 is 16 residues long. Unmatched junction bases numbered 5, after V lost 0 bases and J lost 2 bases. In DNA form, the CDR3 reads TGCGCCAGCAGCTTGGAGGGGACAGGGAGGAACTATGGCTACACCTTC. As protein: CASSLEGTGRNYGYTF.

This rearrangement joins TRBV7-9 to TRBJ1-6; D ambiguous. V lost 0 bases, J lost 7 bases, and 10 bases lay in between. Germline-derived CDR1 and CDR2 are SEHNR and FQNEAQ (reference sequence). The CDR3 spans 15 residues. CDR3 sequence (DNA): TGTGCCAGCAGCTTAGCGTACGGTCCCAATTCACCCCTCCACTTT. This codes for CASSLAYGPNSPLHF.

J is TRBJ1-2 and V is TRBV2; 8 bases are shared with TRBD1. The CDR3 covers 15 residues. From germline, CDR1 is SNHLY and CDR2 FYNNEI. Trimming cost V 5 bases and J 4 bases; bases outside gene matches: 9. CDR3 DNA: TGTGCCAGCAGTCTACCAGGGGGCCAACCCTATGGCTACACCTTC. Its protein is CASSLPGGQPYGYTF.

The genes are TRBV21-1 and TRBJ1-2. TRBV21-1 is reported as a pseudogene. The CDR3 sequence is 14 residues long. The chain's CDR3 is CASKGGGASYGYTF. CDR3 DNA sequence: TGTGCCAGCAAAGGTGGGGGGGCAAGCTATGGCTACACCTTC.

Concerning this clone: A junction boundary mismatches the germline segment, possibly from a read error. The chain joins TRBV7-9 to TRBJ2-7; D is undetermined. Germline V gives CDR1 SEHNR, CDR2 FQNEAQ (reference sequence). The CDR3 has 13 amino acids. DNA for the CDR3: TGTTCCAGCAGCCGTTCCGGGTCCTACGAGCAGTACTTC. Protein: CSSSRSGSYEQYF.

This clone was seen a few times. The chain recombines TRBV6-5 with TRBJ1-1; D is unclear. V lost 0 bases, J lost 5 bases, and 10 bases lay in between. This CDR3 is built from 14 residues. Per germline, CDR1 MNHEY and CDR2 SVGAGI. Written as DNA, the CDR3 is TGTGCCAGCAGTTACTCTACTGGGAGGACTGAAGCTTTCTTT. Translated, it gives CASSYSTGRTEAFF.

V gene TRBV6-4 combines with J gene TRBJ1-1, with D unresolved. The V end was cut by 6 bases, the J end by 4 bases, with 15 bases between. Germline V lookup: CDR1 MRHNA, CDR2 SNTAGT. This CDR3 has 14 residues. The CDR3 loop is CASRESWRGTEAFF. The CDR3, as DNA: TGTGCCAGCAGGGAGTCGTGGAGAGGCACTGAAGCTTTCTTT.

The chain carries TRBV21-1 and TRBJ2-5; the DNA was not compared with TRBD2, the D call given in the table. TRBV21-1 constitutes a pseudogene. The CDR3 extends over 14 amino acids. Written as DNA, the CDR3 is TGTGCCAGCACCTTCGGGACTACCCAAGAGACCCAGTACTTC. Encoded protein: CASTFGTTQETQYF.

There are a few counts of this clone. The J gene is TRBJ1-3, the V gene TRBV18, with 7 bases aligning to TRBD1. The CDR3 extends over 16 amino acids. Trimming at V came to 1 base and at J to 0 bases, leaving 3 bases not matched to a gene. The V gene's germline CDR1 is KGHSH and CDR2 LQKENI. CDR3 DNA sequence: TGTGCCAGCTCACCACTGGGGACAGACTCTGGAAACACCATATATTTT. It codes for CASSPLGTDSGNTIYF.

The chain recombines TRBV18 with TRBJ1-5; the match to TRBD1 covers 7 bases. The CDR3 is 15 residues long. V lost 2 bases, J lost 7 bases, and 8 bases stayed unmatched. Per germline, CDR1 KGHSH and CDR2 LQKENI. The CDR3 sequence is CASSPLGQEGQPQHF. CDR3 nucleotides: TGTGCCAGCTCACCATTAGGACAGGAGGGGCAGCCCCAGCATTTT. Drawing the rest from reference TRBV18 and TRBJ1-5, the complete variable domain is NAGVMQNPRHLVRRRGQEARLRCSPMKGHSHVYWYRQLPEEGLKFMVYLQKENIIDESGMPKERFSAEFPKEGPSILRIQQVVRGDSAAYFCASSPLGQEGQPQHFGDGTRLSIL.